The next 24 T cell receptor beta chains were all read from a single sample in a study of blood T cell repertoires in COVID-19. The data were produced by immunoSEQ multiplex PCR, yet TCRdb's version contains in-frame clones alone and is incomplete. The sample shows tens of thousands of clones, roughly nine tenths of them seen only once. Sequencing was done on a sample of peripheral blood. These receptors originate from a man aged 55 to 70 with active or convalescent COVID-19.

This clone has just one count. The chain carries TRBV18 and TRBJ1-3, with 8 bases identical to TRBD1. Germline values: CDR1 KGHSH, CDR2 LQKENI. The CDR3 loop spans 15 amino acids. V was clipped by 4 bases and J by 0 bases; unmatched bases: 2. CDR3 in DNA: TGTGCCAGCTCACTGGACAGGGTCTCTGGAAACACCATATATTTT. Its protein is CASSLDRVSGNTIYF.

The table lists this clone with a count of one. The chain joins TRBV28 to TRBJ2-7, with TRBD1 matching 7 bases. V was clipped by 2 bases and J by 5 bases; unmatched bases: 6. This CDR3 spans 14 amino acids. Germline CDR1 reads MDHEN; CDR2 reads SYDVKM. The CDR3 nucleotides are TGTGCCAGCAGTTTAACAGGGGCCAGGGACGAGCAGTACTTC. Amino acids: CASSLTGARDEQYF.

J is TRBJ1-5 and V is TRBV28; 7 bases line up with TRBD1. Unmatched junction bases numbered 11, after V lost 5 bases and J lost 4 bases. This CDR3 spans 16 amino acids. Germline CDR1 reads MDHEN; CDR2 reads SYDVKM. CDR3 region: CASSLPTGRLNQPQHF. In DNA, the CDR3 is TGTGCCAGCAGTCTCCCGACAGGGAGGCTTAATCAGCCCCAGCATTTT.

The chain has TRBV7-9 and TRBJ2-5, with 12 bases lining up with TRBD2. V shed 7 bases, J shed 3 bases, and the junction held 9 bases outside the gene matches. Germline-derived CDR1 and CDR2 are SEHNR and FQNEAQ (reference sequence). The CDR3 covers 16 residues. CDR3: CASTRLAGAGKETQYF. CDR3 DNA: TGTGCCAGCACCCGACTAGCGGGGGCCGGAAAAGAGACCCAGTACTTC. Full variable domain (remainder filled in from reference TRBV7-9 and TRBJ2-5): DTGVSQNPRHKITKRGQNVTFRCDPISEHNRLYWYRQTLGQGPEFLTYFQNEAQLEKSRLLSDRFSAERPKGSFSTLEIQRTEQGDSAMYLCASTRLAGAGKETQYFGPGTRLLVL.

The chain couples TRBV5-1 to TRBJ2-3; 9 bases match TRBD1. Germline V gene data show CDR1 as SGHRS and CDR2 as YFSETQ. V was pared by 0 bases and J by 2 bases, with 4 bases of the junction left unmatched. The CDR3 spans 16 residues. CDR3 DNA: TGCGCCAGCAGCTTGGGAGGACAGGGGTACACAGATACGCAGTATTTT. Protein sequence: CASSLGGQGYTDTQYF. The whole variable domain, remainder taken from reference TRBV5-1 and TRBJ2-3, is KAGVTQTPRYLIKTRGQQVTLSCSPISGHRSVSWYQQTPGQGLQFLFEYFSETQRNKGNFPGRFSGRQFSNSRSEMNVSTLELGDSALYLCASSLGGQGYTDTQYFGPGTRLTVL.

This clone showed up just once. This chain joins TRBV3-1 (or the pseudogene TRBV3-2) and TRBJ2-3, with D perhaps TRBD2 (5 bases). From germline, CDR1 is LGHDT and CDR2 YNNKEL (reference sequence). CDR3 length: 14 amino acids. V was pared by 4 bases and J by 6 bases, with 14 bases between. The CDR3 region is CASSPEGPGDTQYF. The CDR3 coding sequence is TGTGCCAGCAGCCCCGAAGGGCCGGGGGATACGCAGTATTTT.

V gene TRBV11-2 combines with J gene TRBJ1-1, with 9 bases that match TRBD1. After removal of 4 bases from V and 1 base from J, the junction contained 7 bases not matched to a gene. The CDR3 is made up of 16 amino acids. The germline V gene encodes CDR1 SGHAT and CDR2 FQNNGV. For the CDR3, the DNA is TGTGCCAGCAGCTACGGGACAGGGAATGGGAACACTGAAGCTTTCTTT. It encodes CASSYGTGNGNTEAFF.

The genes are TRBV28 and TRBJ2-1; TRBD2 is a possible D gene (7 bases). Germline V lookup: CDR1 MDHEN, CDR2 SYDVKM. Trimming took 6 bases from V and 10 from J, leaving 22 bases between them. CDR3 length: 15 amino acids. As DNA, the CDR3 is TGTGCCAGCAGGGGTCGTGGGGGGGCAGTAGGGGAGCAGTTCTTC. It codes for CASRGRGGAVGEQFF.

The sample holds one count of this clone. The chain has TRBV29-1 and TRBJ2-1; D is uncertain. The CDR3 is 11 amino acids. Germline V gene sequence: CDR1 SQVTM, CDR2 ANQGSEA. V was pared by 0 bases and J by 10 bases, with 7 bases between. The CDR3 coding sequence is TGCAGCGTTGAAGAGCCACAGGAGCAGTTCTTC. It codes for CSVEEPQEQFF.

CDR3: CASSQDFRRGAHHGELFF. CDR3 sequence (DNA): TGTGCCAGCAGCCAAGATTTTCGGCGGGGGGCGCATCACGGGGAGCTGTTTTTT. This chain joins TRBV4-2 and TRBJ2-2; 8 bases map to TRBD2. This CDR3 comprises 18 residues. V dropped 0 bases and J dropped 7; count of bases not matched to a gene: 13. The V gene's germline CDR1 is LGHNA and CDR2 YNFKEQ.

The CDR3, as DNA: TGTGCCAGCAGCTTGGTAATCTCTGGAAACACCATATATTTT. Amino acid sequence: CASSLVISGNTIYF. V is TRBV5-6 and J is TRBJ1-3; D is unclear. The CDR3 length is 14 residues. Germline assignment: CDR1 SGHDT and CDR2 YYEEEE. V was trimmed by 0 bases and J by 0 bases, leaving 4 bases between them.

This clone was picked up a small number of times. This chain joins TRBV7-2 and TRBJ1-1; TRBD1 matches 8 bases. The CDR3 length is 14 residues. CDR1 and CDR2 from the germline V gene are SGHTA and FQGNSA. Trimming at V came to 5 bases and at J to 4 bases, leaving 6 bases not matched to a gene. The CDR3 sequence: CASSLTQGGTEAFF. DNA for the CDR3: TGTGCCAGCAGCCTTACACAGGGGGGCACTGAAGCTTTCTTT.

V usage is TRBV27 and J usage is TRBJ2-1; 7 nucleotides match TRBD2. The germline CDR1 and CDR2 sequences are MNHEY and SMNVEV (reference sequence). V shed 3 bases, J shed 6 bases, and the junction held 8 bases outside the gene matches. The CDR3 is made up of 15 amino acids. For the CDR3, the DNA is TGTGCCAGCAGTTTCAGTCTAGCGGCTATCAATGAGCAGTTCTTC. It yields the protein CASSFSLAAINEQFF.

The chain uses TRBV29-1 and TRBJ1-5, with 7 bases aligning to TRBD1. There are 13 residues in the CDR3. Germline values: CDR1 SQVTM, CDR2 ANQGSEA. The V and J ends lost 6 bases and 9 bases, in that order; junction bases with no gene match: 11. CDR3 region: CSVGQSAQGPQHF. CDR3 in DNA: TGCAGCGTGGGACAGAGCGCTCAAGGGCCCCAGCATTTT.

The chain links TRBV5-6 to TRBJ2-7, with 8 bases that match TRBD1. The CDR3 length is 14 residues. Germline trimming cut 3 bases from V and 5 bases from J; bases unmatched to any gene: 7. CDR1 is SGHDT and CDR2 is YYEEEE in the germline V gene. The CDR3: CASSYWDRRDEQYF. The CDR3 nucleotides read TGTGCCAGCAGCTATTGGGACAGGCGCGACGAGCAGTACTTC.

This clone was recorded once. V is TRBV5-1 and J is TRBJ1-1; 7 bases match TRBD1. This CDR3 comprises 15 residues. With 3 bases clipped from V and 1 base from J, the junction kept 6 bases outside the gene matches. Germline loops: CDR1 SGHRS, CDR2 YFSETQ. The CDR3 DNA is TGCGCCAGCAGCTCGCGGACAGGAGCGAACACTGAAGCTTTCTTT. It is translated as CASSSRTGANTEAFF.

The J gene is TRBJ2-1, the V gene TRBV30; D possibly corresponds to TRBD2 (5 bases). CDR1 is GTSNPN and CDR2 is SVGIG in the germline V gene (reference sequence). CDR3 length equals 12 residues. V dropped 7 bases and J dropped 5 bases, with 12 bases sitting between them. The CDR3 sequence: CASKAAHNEQFF. The CDR3 nucleotides read TGTGCCTCGAAAGCGGCGCACAATGAGCAGTTCTTC.

The genes are TRBV20-1 and TRBJ2-3; 10 nucleotides match TRBD2. V shed 3 bases and J 3 bases; nucleotides not matched to a gene: 18. This CDR3 region has 19 residues. Germline V CDR1 and CDR2: DFQATT, SNEGSKA (reference sequence). The CDR3 sequence: CSASAPPRSGGVVTDTQYF. In nucleotides, the CDR3 is TGCAGTGCTAGTGCCCCACCCAGGAGCGGGGGGGTTGTAACAGATACGCAGTATTTT.

The V gene is TRBV5-1, the J gene TRBJ1-6, with D possibly being TRBD1 (6 bases). The CDR3 is 15 residues long. Germline CDR1 SGHRS, CDR2 YFSETQ. V was shortened by 2 bases and J by 4 bases, with 10 bases between the two germline ends. The chain's CDR3 is CASSFGQGYNSPLHF. The CDR3 bases are TGCGCCAGCAGCTTCGGGCAGGGGTATAATTCACCCCTCCACTTT.

The V call is TRBV24-1, the J call TRBJ2-1; 11 nucleotides align to TRBD1. The CDR3 extends over 16 amino acids. Trimming at V came to 3 bases and at J to 4 bases, leaving 4 bases not matched to a gene. Germline V gene data show CDR1 as KGHDR and CDR2 as SFDVKD. CDR3 in amino acids: CATSDPGTGGYNEQFF. The CDR3 region has the DNA TGTGCCACCAGTGATCCCGGGACAGGGGGTTACAATGAGCAGTTCTTC.

V gene TRBV19 combines with J gene TRBJ1-2; 8 bases are shared with TRBD1. V shed 3 bases and J 5 bases; nucleotides not matched to a gene: 8. The length of the CDR3 is 15 residues. Looked up from germline, CDR1 is LNHDA and CDR2 is SQIVND (reference sequence). CDR3 coding DNA: TGTGCCAGTAGTATCGGGACAGGCAGGTGGTATGGCTACACCTTC. Encoded protein: CASSIGTGRWYGYTF. Together with reference TRBV19 and TRBJ1-2, the CDR3 gives the full variable domain: DGGITQSPKYLFRKEGQNVTLSCEQNLNHDAMYWYRQDPGQGLRLIYYSQIVNDFQKGDIAEGYSVSREKKESFPLTVTSAQKNPTAFYLCASSIGTGRWYGYTFGSGTRLTVV.

The chain links TRBV27 to TRBJ2-1; 9 bases fit TRBD2. The CDR3 is 14 amino acids. CDR1 is MNHEY, CDR2 SMNVEV, per germline (reference sequence). The trim removed 3 bases at V and 10 bases at J, leaving 7 bases unmatched. The CDR3 is CASSLSGGHREQFF. CDR3 sequence (DNA): TGTGCCAGCAGTTTGAGCGGGGGGCACAGGGAGCAGTTCTTC.

This chain joins TRBV11-2 and TRBJ2-1; 11 nucleotides line up with TRBD2. Germline lookup yields CDR1 SGHAT and CDR2 FQNNGV. J gave up 4 bases and V 5 bases, and 10 bases lay outside the gene matches. The CDR3 has 17 amino acids. The CDR3 here is CASSTSILAGEYNEQFF. The CDR3 coding sequence is TGTGCCAGCAGCACGTCCATACTAGCGGGGGAGTACAATGAGCAGTTCTTC. Complete variable domain (other parts from reference TRBV11-2 and TRBJ2-1): EAGVAQSPRYKIIEKRQSVAFWCNPISGHATLYWYQQILGQGPKLLIQFQNNGVVDDSQLPKDRFSAERLKGVDSTLKIQPAKLEDSAVYLCASSTSILAGEYNEQFFGPGTRLTVL.

This chain connects TRBV18 to TRBJ2-5, with TRBD2 identical over 14 bases. This CDR3 spans 20 amino acids. Looked up from germline, CDR1 is KGHSH and CDR2 is LQKENI. Unmatched junction bases numbered 17, after V lost 3 bases and J lost 5 bases. The CDR3 here is CASSPAPGLAGVPGGETQYF. The DNA of the CDR3 is TGTGCCAGCTCACCGGCGCCGGGACTAGCGGGGGTCCCCGGGGGGGAGACCCAGTACTTC.